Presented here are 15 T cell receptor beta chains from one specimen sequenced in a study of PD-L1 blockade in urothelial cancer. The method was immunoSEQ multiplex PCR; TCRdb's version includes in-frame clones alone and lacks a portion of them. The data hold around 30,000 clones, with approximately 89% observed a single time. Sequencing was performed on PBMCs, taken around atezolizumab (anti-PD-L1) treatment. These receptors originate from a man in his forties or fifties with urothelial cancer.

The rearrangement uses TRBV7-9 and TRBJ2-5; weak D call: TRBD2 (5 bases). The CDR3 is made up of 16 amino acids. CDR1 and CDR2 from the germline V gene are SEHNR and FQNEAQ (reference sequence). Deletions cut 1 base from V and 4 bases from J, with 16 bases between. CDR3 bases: TGTGCCAGCAGCTTAGAGTTCGGCGGTGAGGGAGAGACCCAGTACTTC. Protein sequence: CASSLEFGGEGETQYF.

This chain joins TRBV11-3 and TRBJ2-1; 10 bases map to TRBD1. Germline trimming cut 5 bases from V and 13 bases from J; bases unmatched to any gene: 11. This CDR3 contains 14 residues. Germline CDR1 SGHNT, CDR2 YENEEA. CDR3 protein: CASSVGPGDRGQFF. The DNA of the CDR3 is TGTGCCAGCAGCGTAGGACCGGGGGACAGGGGCCAGTTCTTC.

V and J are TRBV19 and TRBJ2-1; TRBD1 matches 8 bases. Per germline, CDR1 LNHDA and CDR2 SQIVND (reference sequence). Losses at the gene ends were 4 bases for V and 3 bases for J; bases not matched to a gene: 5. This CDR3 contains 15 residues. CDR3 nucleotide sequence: TGTGCCAGTAGTAGGTTGGGACAGGACTACAATGAGCAGTTCTTC. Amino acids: CASSRLGQDYNEQFF.

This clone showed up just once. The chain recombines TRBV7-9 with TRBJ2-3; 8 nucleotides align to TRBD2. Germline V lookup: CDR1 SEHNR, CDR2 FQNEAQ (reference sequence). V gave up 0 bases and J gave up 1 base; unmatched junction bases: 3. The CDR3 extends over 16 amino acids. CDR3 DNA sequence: TGTGCCAGCAGCTTAGCCGGGAGGGCCGGCACAGATACGCAGTATTTT. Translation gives CASSLAGRAGTDTQYF.

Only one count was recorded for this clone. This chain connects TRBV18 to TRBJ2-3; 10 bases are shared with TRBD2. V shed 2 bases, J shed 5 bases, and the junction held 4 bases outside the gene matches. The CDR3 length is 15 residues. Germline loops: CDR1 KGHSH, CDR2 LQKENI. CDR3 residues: CASSPGRLAGDTQYF. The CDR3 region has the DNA TGTGCCAGCTCACCAGGGAGACTAGCGGGAGATACGCAGTATTTT.

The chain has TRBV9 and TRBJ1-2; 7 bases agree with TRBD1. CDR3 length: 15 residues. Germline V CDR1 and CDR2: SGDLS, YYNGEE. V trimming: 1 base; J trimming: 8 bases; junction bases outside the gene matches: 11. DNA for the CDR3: TGTGCCAGCAGCGTAAGCCAATACAGGGGTCGGGGCTACACCTTC. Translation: CASSVSQYRGRGYTF.

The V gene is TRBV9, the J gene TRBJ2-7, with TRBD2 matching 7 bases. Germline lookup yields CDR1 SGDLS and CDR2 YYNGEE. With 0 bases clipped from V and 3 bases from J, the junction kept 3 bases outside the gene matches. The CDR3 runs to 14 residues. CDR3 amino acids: CASSVAGGDYEQYF. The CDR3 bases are TGTGCCAGCAGCGTAGCTGGGGGGGACTACGAGCAGTACTTC.

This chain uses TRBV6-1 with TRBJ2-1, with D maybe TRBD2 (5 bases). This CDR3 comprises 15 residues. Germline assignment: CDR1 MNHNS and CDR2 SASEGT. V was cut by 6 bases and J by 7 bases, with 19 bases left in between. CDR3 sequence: CASRGMGVLGNEQFF. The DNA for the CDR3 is TGTGCCAGCAGGGGTATGGGAGTACTGGGAAATGAGCAGTTCTTC.

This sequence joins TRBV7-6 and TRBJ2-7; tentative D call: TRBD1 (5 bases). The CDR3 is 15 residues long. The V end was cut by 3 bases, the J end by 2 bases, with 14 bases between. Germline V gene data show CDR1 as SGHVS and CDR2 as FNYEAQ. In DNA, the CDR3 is TGTGCCAGCAGCTTGGAAACAGGTTTTACCTACGAGCAGTACTTC. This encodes CASSLETGFTYEQYF.

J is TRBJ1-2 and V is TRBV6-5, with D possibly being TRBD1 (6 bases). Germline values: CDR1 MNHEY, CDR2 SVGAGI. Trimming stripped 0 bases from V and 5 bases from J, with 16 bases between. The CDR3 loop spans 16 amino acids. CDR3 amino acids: CASSYSRGAGDYGYTF. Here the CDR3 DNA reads TGTGCCAGCAGTTACTCACGGGGGGCGGGTGATTATGGCTACACCTTC.

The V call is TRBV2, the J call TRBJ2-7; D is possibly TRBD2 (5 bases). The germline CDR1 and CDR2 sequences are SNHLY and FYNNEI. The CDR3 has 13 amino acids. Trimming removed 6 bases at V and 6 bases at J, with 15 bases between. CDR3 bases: TGTGCCAGCAGGCTAGATTTAGGAGGCGAGCAGTACTTC. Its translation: CASRLDLGGEQYF.

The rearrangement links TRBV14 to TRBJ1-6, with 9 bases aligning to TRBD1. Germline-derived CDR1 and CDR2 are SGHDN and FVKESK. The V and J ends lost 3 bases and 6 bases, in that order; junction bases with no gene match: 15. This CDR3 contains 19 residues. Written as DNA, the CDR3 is TGTGCCAGCAGCCAGAGATCCGGGACAGGGTTTTTTTCTAATTCACCCCTCCACTTT. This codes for CASSQRSGTGFFSNSPLHF.

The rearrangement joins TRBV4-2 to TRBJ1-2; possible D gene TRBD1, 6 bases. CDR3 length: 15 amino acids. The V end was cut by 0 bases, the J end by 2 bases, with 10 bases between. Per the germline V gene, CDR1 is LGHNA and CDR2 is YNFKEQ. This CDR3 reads CASSQEPQGNYGYTF. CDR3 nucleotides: TGTGCCAGCAGCCAAGAACCCCAGGGGAACTATGGCTACACCTTC.

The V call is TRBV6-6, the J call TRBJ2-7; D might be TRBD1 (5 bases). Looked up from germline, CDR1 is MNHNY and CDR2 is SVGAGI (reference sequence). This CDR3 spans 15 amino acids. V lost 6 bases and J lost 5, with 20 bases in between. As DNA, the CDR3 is TGTGCCAGCAGGAACCCTAAGGAATGGGGCCACGAGCAGTACTTC. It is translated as CASRNPKEWGHEQYF.

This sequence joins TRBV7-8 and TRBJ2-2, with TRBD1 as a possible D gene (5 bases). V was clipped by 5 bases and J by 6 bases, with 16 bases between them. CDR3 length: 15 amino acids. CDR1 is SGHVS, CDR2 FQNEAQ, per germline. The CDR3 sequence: CASSIETVRAGELFF. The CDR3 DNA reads TGTGCCAGCAGCATAGAGACAGTACGGGCCGGGGAGCTGTTTTTT.